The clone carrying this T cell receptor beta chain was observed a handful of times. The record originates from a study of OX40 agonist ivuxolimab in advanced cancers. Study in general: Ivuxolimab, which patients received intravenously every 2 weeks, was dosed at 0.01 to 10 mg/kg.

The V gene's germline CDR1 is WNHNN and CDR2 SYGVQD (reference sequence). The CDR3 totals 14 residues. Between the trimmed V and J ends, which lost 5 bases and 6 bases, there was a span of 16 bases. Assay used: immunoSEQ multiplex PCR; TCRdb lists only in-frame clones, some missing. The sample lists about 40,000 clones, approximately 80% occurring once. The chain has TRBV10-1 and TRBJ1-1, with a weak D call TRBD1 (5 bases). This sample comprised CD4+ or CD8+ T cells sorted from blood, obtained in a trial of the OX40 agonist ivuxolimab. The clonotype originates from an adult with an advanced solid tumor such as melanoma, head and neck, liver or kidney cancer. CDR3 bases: TGCGCCAGCAGTCCGGGACGGGGGAGCCCTGAAGCTTTCTTT. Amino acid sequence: CASSPGRGSPEAFF.